These 31 T cell receptor beta chains came from one sample sequenced in a study of CD8 T cells in Susac syndrome (dated by TCRdb to the late 2010s). Libraries were built with the immunoSEQ multiplex PCR assay. RNA was extracted using the RNeasy kit, and 0.5 to 1 microgram was reverse transcribed with random hexamers. Starting from the raw public reads, TCRdb applied fastp trimming at Q25, assembled clones with MiXCR and retained in-frame beta chains. Each entry merges the rows of one CDR3 protein and shows their most common DNA and genes. This sample comprises 65,000 to 80,000 distinct CDR3 sequences, around 90% of them detected only once. Of the sample, around 0.5% is held by the ten largest clones. Sequencing was carried out using CD8+ T cells from PBMCs. These receptors came from a human donor with multiple sclerosis.

The CDR3 loop reads CASSERLAVYNEQFF. CDR3 DNA: TGTGCCAGCAGTGAAAGACTAGCGGTTTACAATGAGCAGTTCTTC. This chain uses TRBV6-4 with TRBJ2-1; 9 positions agree with TRBD2. The length of the CDR3 is 15 residues. Germline V gives CDR1 MRHNA, CDR2 SNTAGT. V trimming: 3 bases; J trimming: 4 bases; junction bases outside the gene matches: 4.

This chain joins TRBV5-5 and TRBJ2-1; 8 bases line up with TRBD2. The J segment lost 7 bases and the V segment lost 1 base, leaving 16 bases of the junction unmatched. The CDR3 runs to 18 residues. Germline CDR1 SGHKS, CDR2 YYEKEE (reference sequence). The CDR3 sequence is CASSLRSGLGPVGNEQFF. DNA of the CDR3: TGTGCCAGCAGCTTGCGCTCGGGACTAGGGCCTGTTGGAAATGAGCAGTTCTTC.

CDR3: CASNLSGGAHNEQFF. For the CDR3, the DNA is TGCGCCAGCAACCTAAGCGGGGGGGCCCACAATGAGCAGTTCTTC. V usage is TRBV5-1 and J usage is TRBJ2-1, with 10 bases matching TRBD2. Germline-derived CDR1 and CDR2 are SGHRS and YFSETQ. The CDR3 length is 15 residues. V shed 6 bases, J shed 5 bases, and the junction held 8 bases outside the gene matches.

V is TRBV9 and J is TRBJ1-3, with D unclear. CDR3 length: 15 residues. Trimming cost V 4 bases and J 0 bases, with 11 bases left between them. The germline V gene encodes CDR1 SGDLS and CDR2 YYNGEE. CDR3 in DNA: TGTGCCAGCAGCCTTGGACCTACCTCTGGAAACACCATATATTTT. Encoded protein: CASSLGPTSGNTIYF.

This clonotype has only one observation. CDR3 bases: TGTGCCAGCAGCCTTCACCTCGGGGACCCCTGGTCCTACAATGAGCAGTTCTTC. Translation gives CASSLHLGDPWSYNEQFF. The chain couples TRBV11-2 to TRBJ2-1; D may be TRBD1 or TRBD2 (5 bases each). Per the germline V gene, CDR1 is SGHAT and CDR2 is FQNNGV. V lost 5 bases to trimming and J lost 1 base, with 21 bases between them. The CDR3 is made up of 18 amino acids.

The chain carries TRBV12-3 or TRBV12-4 and TRBJ2-7; no firm D call. Trimming pared 5 bases from V and 2 bases from J, leaving 13 bases between. The CDR3 covers 14 residues. Here the CDR3 DNA reads TGTGCCAGCAGTCTCAAGGGCTCCACCTACGAGCAGTACTTC. This translates into CASSLKGSTYEQYF.

The chain recombines TRBV11-2 with TRBJ2-1, with 9 bases identical to TRBD2. Germline lookup yields CDR1 SGHAT and CDR2 FQNNGV. V was clipped by 0 bases and J by 2 bases; unmatched bases: 2. The CDR3 is made up of 16 amino acids. CDR3 sequence reads: CASSLDRGGAYNEQFF. DNA for the CDR3: TGTGCCAGCAGCTTAGATCGCGGGGGGGCCTACAATGAGCAGTTCTTC.

The genes are TRBV11-2 and TRBJ2-4; D not certain. CDR3 size: 15 residues. The V gene lost 1 base and the J gene lost 4 bases, with 11 bases spanning the gap. Germline CDR1 reads SGHAT; CDR2 reads FQNNGV. The CDR3 region has the DNA TGTGCCAGCAGCTTAGGTGGGCCAGATAAAAACATTCAGTACTTC. Translation: CASSLGGPDKNIQYF.

CDR3 loop: CAAEGHPKGNEQFF. DNA of the CDR3: TGTGCAGCTGAGGGGCATCCAAAAGGCAATGAGCAGTTCTTC. V gene TRBV28 combines with J gene TRBJ2-1; D is tentatively TRBD1 or TRBD2 (5 bases each). Germline CDR1 is MDHEN and CDR2 is SYDVKM. This CDR3 region has 14 residues. Full variable domain (rest looked up from reference TRBV28 and TRBJ2-1): DVKVTQSSRYLVKRTGEKVFLECVQDMDHENMFWYRQDPGLGLRLIYFSYDVKMKEKGDIPEGYSVSREKKERFSLILESASTNQTSMYLCAAEGHPKGNEQFFGPGTRLTVL.

The rearrangement uses TRBV9 and TRBJ1-1; the D gene is possibly TRBD1 (5 bases). Germline values: CDR1 SGDLS, CDR2 YYNGEE. The CDR3 length is 14 residues. V gave up 3 bases and J gave up 2 bases, with 11 bases separating them. As DNA, the CDR3 is TGTGCCAGCAGCGAGGGGTTACAAAACACTGAAGCTTTCTTT. Amino acid sequence: CASSEGLQNTEAFF.

The chain employs TRBV15 and TRBJ1-1; D not certain. The V and J ends lost 4 bases and 6 bases respectively, with 12 bases between them. Germline loops: CDR1 LNHNV, CDR2 YYDKDF (reference sequence). This CDR3 region has 13 residues. The CDR3 spells CATSKASGSEAFF. In DNA, the CDR3 is TGTGCCACCAGCAAAGCGAGCGGATCTGAAGCTTTCTTT.

The rearrangement links TRBV7-8 to TRBJ2-7; tentatively, D is TRBD1 or TRBD2 (5 bases each). Trimming took off 5 bases at V and 4 bases at J, with 15 bases between the two ends. CDR1 and CDR2 (germline): SGHVS, FQNEAQ. The CDR3 runs 14 residues. This CDR3 reads CASSVGPYLYEQYF. In DNA form, the CDR3 reads TGTGCCAGCAGCGTGGGACCATACCTTTACGAGCAGTACTTC. Full variable domain (missing parts from reference TRBV7-8 and TRBJ2-7): GAGVSQSPRYKVAKRGQDVALRCDPISGHVSLFWYQQALGQGPEFLTYFQNEAQLDKSGLPSDRFFAERPEGSVSTLKIQRTQQEDSAVYLCASSVGPYLYEQYFGPGTRLTVT.

This chain connects TRBV10-3 to TRBJ2-7; D call uncertain. The CDR3 totals 11 residues. Germline CDR1 is ENHRY and CDR2 is SYGVKD. V was cut by 10 bases and J by 2 bases, with 9 bases left in between. The CDR3 DNA sequence: TGTGCCACGCAGGAAGCCTACGAGCAGTACTTC. Its protein is CATQEAYEQYF.

In this sample, this clonotype turned up once. CDR3 sequence: CASSYVQGNTEAFF. DNA for the CDR3: TGTGCCAGCAGTTACGTCCAGGGGAACACTGAAGCTTTCTTT. The chain employs TRBV6-5 and TRBJ1-1, with TRBD1 as a possible D gene (5 bases). V was pared by 2 bases and J by 1 base, with 8 bases between. CDR3 size: 14 residues. Germline CDR1 reads MNHEY; CDR2 reads SVGAGI.

This chain joins TRBV7-6 and TRBJ2-1, with D possibly being TRBD2 (6 bases). Per the germline V gene, CDR1 is SGHVS and CDR2 is FNYEAQ. The length of the CDR3 is 16 residues. V was shortened by 4 bases and J by 5 bases, with 18 bases between the two germline ends. The CDR3 here is CASSSPLLASNNEQFF. CDR3 DNA: TGTGCCAGCAGCTCGCCCCTCCTAGCGAGTAACAATGAGCAGTTCTTC.

The gene calls are TRBV3-1 and TRBJ2-7; possible D gene TRBD1, 5 bases. Trimming left V 8 bases short and J 1 base short, with 12 bases between. Germline V gene sequence: CDR1 LGHDT, CDR2 YNNKEL (reference sequence). This CDR3 spans 13 amino acids. CDR3 coding DNA: TGTGCCAGCGCGGATTCAGGGTCCTACGAGCAGTACTTC. It codes for CASADSGSYEQYF.

In its sample, this clonotype was seen a few times. DNA for the CDR3: TGTGCCAGCAGCGTCGGGCCCGGGGAGCTGTTTTTT. Protein product: CASSVGPGELFF. This sequence joins TRBV7-2 and TRBJ2-2; D ambiguous. V gave up 5 bases and J gave up 6 bases, with 7 bases separating them. Germline V gene data show CDR1 as SGHTA and CDR2 as FQGNSA. The CDR3 has 12 amino acids.

Only one count was recorded for this clonotype. The rearrangement joins TRBV10-2 to TRBJ2-7, with 10 bases that match TRBD2. With 5 bases clipped from V and 0 bases from J, the junction kept 7 bases outside the gene matches. The CDR3 is 16 residues long. Germline loops: CDR1 WSHSY, CDR2 SAAADI. In DNA, the CDR3 is TGCGCCAGCAGTACCGGGACTAGCGCGTTCTCCTACGAGCAGTACTTC. It codes for CASSTGTSAFSYEQYF.

This chain uses TRBV28 with TRBJ1-1, with D unclear. The CDR3 runs 12 residues. V dropped 3 bases and J dropped 4 bases, with 6 bases sitting between them. From germline, CDR1 is MDHEN and CDR2 SYDVKM. CDR3 coding DNA: TGTGCCAGCAGTTTGGCGGGCACTGAAGCTTTCTTT. It codes for CASSLAGTEAFF.

This clonotype was seen more than once but under ten times. The V call is TRBV19, the J call TRBJ2-7; 7 nucleotides align to TRBD1. Germline V CDR1 and CDR2: LNHDA, SQIVND (reference sequence). V was pared by 6 bases and J by 2 bases, with 4 bases of the junction left unmatched. The CDR3 is 13 residues long. The CDR3 DNA follows: TGTGCCAGTAGGCGACAGGGAGCCTACGAGCAGTACTTC. Protein product: CASRRQGAYEQYF.

J is TRBJ1-1 and V is TRBV19, with a possible D match to TRBD1 (6 bases). The CDR3 has 15 residues. V lost 10 bases to trimming and J lost 0 bases, with 18 bases between them. CDR1 LNHDA and CDR2 SQIVND come from the germline V gene (reference sequence). The CDR3 DNA is TGTGCCACCGACGACAGGTCCCAGTTGAACACTGAAGCTTTCTTT. Translating it yields CATDDRSQLNTEAFF.

The V gene is TRBV12-3 or TRBV12-4, the J gene TRBJ1-4; D unclear. Trimming left V 4 bases short and J 5 bases short, with 14 bases between. The CDR3 is 15 amino acids. In DNA form, the CDR3 reads TGTGCCAGCAGTTGGGGAATCGGAGGGAATGAAAAACTGTTTTTT. It encodes CASSWGIGGNEKLFF.

The rearrangement joins TRBV28 to TRBJ2-7, with 8 bases matching TRBD1. V shed 2 bases and J 3 bases; nucleotides not matched to a gene: 3. This CDR3 comprises 14 residues. CDR1 MDHEN and CDR2 SYDVKM come from the germline V gene. The CDR3 DNA follows: TGTGCCAGCAGTTTAGGCAGGGGGCTCTACGAGCAGTACTTC. The encoded protein is CASSLGRGLYEQYF. The full variable domain, completed using reference TRBV28 and TRBJ2-7, is DVKVTQSSRYLVKRTGEKVFLECVQDMDHENMFWYRQDPGLGLRLIYFSYDVKMKEKGDIPEGYSVSREKKERFSLILESASTNQTSMYLCASSLGRGLYEQYFGPGTRLTVT.

The chain couples TRBV7-9 to TRBJ2-7; tentative D call: TRBD2 (6 bases). Germline-derived CDR1 and CDR2 are SEHNR and FQNEAQ (reference sequence). Trimming stripped 1 base from V and 6 bases from J, with 7 bases between. The CDR3 contains 12 residues. The chain's CDR3 is CASSLEAGEQYF. CDR3 coding DNA: TGTGCCAGCAGCTTAGAAGCGGGCGAGCAGTACTTC. Looking up the rest from reference TRBV7-9 and TRBJ2-7 gives the full variable domain: DTGVSQNPRHKITKRGQNVTFRCDPISEHNRLYWYRQTLGQGPEFLTYFQNEAQLEKSRLLSDRFSAERPKGSFSTLEIQRTEQGDSAMYLCASSLEAGEQYFGPGTRLTVT.

The chain is built from TRBV27 and TRBJ1-1; the D is unclear. Between the trimmed V and J ends, which lost 7 bases and 4 bases, there was a span of 13 bases. Germline CDR1 is MNHEY and CDR2 is SMNVEV (reference sequence). The CDR3 totals 13 residues. As DNA, the CDR3 is TGTGCCAGCACTCGGCCCGGGAGCACTGAAGCTTTCTTT. This translates into CASTRPGSTEAFF.

There are a few counts of this clonotype. This rearrangement joins TRBV3-1 to TRBJ2-1, with D uncertain. Trimming removed 4 bases from V and 7 bases from J, with 17 bases in between. CDR1 and CDR2 from the germline V gene are LGHDT and YNNKEL (reference sequence). This CDR3 region has 15 residues. This chain's CDR3 is CASSPFRVLDNEQFF. In DNA, the CDR3 is TGTGCCAGCAGCCCCTTCCGGGTCCTAGATAATGAGCAGTTCTTC.

The V and J genes are TRBV3-1 and TRBJ2-2; 7 bases are a match to TRBD1. CDR1 LGHDT and CDR2 YNNKEL come from the germline V gene (reference sequence). The length of the CDR3 is 19 residues. After removal of 4 bases from V and 2 bases from J, the junction contained 16 bases not matched to a gene. The CDR3 DNA is TGTGCCAGCAGCCCGAACCGGGACAGCTTCTCGAGAAACACCGGGGAGCTGTTTTTT. Protein product: CASSPNRDSFSRNTGELFF. The full variable domain, completed using reference TRBV3-1 and TRBJ2-2, is DTAVSQTPKYLVTQMGNDKSIKCEQNLGHDTMYWYKQDSKKFLKIMFSYNNKELIINETVPNRFSPKSPDKAHLNLHINSLELGDSAVYFCASSPNRDSFSRNTGELFFGEGSRLTVL.

This clonotype has just one count. The chain recombines TRBV28 with TRBJ2-1; 8 bases agree with TRBD2. Trimming at V came to 3 bases and at J to 4 bases, leaving 8 bases not matched to a gene. Germline CDR1 reads MDHEN; CDR2 reads SYDVKM. This CDR3 has 16 amino acids. CDR3 coding DNA: TGTGCCAGCAGTTTGGGGGAGCGGGAGTTATACAATGAGCAGTTCTTC. The encoded protein is CASSLGERELYNEQFF.

The chain combines TRBV2 with TRBJ1-5, with D perhaps matching TRBD1 (5 bases). V was cut by 4 bases and J by 3 bases, with 13 bases left in between. The CDR3 extends over 15 amino acids. CDR1 SNHLY and CDR2 FYNNEI come from the germline V gene. CDR3 loop: CASSVGGTYNQPQHF. Here the CDR3 DNA reads TGTGCCAGCAGTGTGGGGGGGACCTACAATCAGCCCCAGCATTTT.

The chain links TRBV6-5 to TRBJ2-5; 9 nucleotides agree with TRBD2. CDR3 length equals 15 residues. The trim removed 6 bases at V and 8 bases at J, leaving 13 bases unmatched. Germline CDR1 and CDR2: MNHEY and SVGAGI. CDR3 nucleotides: TGTGCCAGCAGCCCGACTAGCGGAGGGGGGCAAACCCAGTACTTC. It encodes CASSPTSGGGQTQYF.

This clonotype was detected once. The chain employs TRBV4-1 and TRBJ1-2; D is possibly TRBD1 (5 bases). Trimming took 3 bases from V and 4 from J, leaving 15 bases between them. CDR3 length equals 15 residues. Germline loops: CDR1 MGHRA, CDR2 YSYEKL. The CDR3, as DNA: TGCGCCAGCAGCCATTGGGAACAGGAGGCCTATGGCTACACCTTC. Translated: CASSHWEQEAYGYTF.